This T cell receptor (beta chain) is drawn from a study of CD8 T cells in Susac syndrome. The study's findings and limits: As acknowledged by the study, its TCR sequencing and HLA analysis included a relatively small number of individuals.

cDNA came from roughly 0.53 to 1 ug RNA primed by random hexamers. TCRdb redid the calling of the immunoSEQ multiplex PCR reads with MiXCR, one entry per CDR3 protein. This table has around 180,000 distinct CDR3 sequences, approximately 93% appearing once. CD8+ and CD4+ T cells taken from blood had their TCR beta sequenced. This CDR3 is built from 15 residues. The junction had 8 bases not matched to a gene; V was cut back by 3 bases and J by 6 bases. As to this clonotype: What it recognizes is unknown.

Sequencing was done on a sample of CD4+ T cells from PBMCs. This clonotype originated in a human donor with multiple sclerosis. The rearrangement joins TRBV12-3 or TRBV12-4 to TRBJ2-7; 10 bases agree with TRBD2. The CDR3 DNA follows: TGTGCCAGCAGTTTCGCTAGCGGGAGTCAAGGCGAGCAGTACTTC. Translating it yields CASSFASGSQGEQYF.